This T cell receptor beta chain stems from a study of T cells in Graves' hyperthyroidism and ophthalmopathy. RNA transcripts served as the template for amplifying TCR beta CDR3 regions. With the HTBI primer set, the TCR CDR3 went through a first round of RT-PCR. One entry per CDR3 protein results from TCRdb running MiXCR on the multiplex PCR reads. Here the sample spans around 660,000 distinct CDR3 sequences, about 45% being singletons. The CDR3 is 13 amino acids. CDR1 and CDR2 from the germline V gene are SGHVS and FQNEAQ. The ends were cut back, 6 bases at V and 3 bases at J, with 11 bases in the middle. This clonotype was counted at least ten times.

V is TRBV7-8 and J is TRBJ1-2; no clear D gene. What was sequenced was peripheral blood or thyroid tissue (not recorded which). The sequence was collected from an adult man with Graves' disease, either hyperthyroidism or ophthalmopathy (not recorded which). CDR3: CASSPGRDYGYTF. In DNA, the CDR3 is TGTGCCAGCAGTCCAGGTCGGGACTATGGCTACACCTTC.